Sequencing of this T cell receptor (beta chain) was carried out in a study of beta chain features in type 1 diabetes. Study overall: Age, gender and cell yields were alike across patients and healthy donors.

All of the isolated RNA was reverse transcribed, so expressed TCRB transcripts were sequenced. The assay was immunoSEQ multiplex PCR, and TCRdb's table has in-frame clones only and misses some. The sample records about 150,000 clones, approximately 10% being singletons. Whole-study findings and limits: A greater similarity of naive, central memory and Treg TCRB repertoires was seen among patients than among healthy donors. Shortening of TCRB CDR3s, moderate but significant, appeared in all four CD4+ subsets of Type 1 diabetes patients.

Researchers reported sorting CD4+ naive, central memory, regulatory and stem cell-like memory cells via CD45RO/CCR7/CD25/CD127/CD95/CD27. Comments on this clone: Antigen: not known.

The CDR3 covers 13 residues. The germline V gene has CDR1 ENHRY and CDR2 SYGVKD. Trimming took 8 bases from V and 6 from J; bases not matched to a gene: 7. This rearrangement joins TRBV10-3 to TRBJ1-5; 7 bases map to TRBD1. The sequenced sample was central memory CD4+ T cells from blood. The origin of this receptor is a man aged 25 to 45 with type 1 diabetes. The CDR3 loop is CAIGQGVAQPQHF. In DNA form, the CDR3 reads TGTGCCATCGGGCAGGGGGTTGCTCAGCCCCAGCATTTT.